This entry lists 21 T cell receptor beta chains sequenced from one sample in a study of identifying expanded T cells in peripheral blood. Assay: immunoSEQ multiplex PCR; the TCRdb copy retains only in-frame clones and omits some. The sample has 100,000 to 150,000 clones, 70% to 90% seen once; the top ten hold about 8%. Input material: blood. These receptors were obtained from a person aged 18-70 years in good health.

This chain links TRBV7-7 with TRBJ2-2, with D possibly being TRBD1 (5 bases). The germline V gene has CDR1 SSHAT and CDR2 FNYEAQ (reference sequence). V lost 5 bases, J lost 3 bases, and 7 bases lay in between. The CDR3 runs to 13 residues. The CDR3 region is CASSLQDTGELFF. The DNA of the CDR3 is TGTGCCAGCAGCCTACAGGACACCGGGGAGCTGTTTTTT.

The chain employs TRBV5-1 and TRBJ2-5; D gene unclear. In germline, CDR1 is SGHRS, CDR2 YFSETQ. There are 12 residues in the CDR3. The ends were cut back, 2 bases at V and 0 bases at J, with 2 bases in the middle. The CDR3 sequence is CASSFDQETQYF. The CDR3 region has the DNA TGCGCCAGCAGCTTTGACCAAGAGACCCAGTACTTC.

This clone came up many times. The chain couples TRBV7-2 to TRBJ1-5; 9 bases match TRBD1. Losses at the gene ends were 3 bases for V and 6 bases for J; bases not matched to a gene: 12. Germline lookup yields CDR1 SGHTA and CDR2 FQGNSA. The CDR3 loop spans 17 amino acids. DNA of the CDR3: TGTGCCAGCAGCTTGGGCCCGGGACAGGGCTCGAGTCAGCCCCAGCATTTT. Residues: CASSLGPGQGSSQPQHF.

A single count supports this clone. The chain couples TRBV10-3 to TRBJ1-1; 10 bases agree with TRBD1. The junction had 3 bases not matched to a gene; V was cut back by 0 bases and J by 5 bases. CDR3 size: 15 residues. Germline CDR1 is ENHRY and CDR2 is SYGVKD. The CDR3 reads CAISESDRGSTEAFF. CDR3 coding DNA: TGTGCCATCAGTGAGTCGGACAGGGGGAGTACTGAAGCTTTCTTT.

The chain's CDR3 is CASSSKALSFYEQYF. CDR3 sequence (DNA): TGTGCCAGCAGTTCGAAGGCCTTATCCTTCTACGAGCAGTACTTC. The genes are TRBV27 and TRBJ2-7; D uncertain. CDR3 size: 15 residues. The V end was cut by 4 bases, the J end by 3 bases, with 16 bases between. The germline V gene has CDR1 MNHEY and CDR2 SMNVEV (reference sequence).

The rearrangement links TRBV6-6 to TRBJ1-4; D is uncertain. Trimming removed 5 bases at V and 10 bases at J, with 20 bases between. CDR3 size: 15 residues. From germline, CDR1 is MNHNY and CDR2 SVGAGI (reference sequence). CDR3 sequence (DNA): TGTGCCAGCAGTCCACAATTGGGCCTAGAGGGAAAACTGTTTTTT. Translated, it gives CASSPQLGLEGKLFF.

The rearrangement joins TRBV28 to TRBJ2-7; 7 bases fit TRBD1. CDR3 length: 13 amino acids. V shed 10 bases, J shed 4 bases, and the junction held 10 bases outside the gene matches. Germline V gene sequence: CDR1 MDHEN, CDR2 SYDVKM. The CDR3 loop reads CATVTGVKYEQYF. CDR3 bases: TGTGCCACCGTTACAGGGGTGAAGTACGAGCAGTACTTC.

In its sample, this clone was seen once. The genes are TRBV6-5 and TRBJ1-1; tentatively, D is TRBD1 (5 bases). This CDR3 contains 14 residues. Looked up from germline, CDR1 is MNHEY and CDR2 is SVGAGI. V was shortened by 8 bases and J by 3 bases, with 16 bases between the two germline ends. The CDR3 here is CASGLRVSDTEAFF. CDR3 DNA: TGTGCCAGCGGTCTCAGGGTCTCGGACACTGAAGCTTTCTTT.

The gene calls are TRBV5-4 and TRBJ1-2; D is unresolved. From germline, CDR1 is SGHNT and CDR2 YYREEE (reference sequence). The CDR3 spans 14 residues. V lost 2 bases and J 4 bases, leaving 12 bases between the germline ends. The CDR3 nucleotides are TGTGCCAGCAGCTTAGACATTGAGGCCTATGGCTACACCTTC. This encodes CASSLDIEAYGYTF.

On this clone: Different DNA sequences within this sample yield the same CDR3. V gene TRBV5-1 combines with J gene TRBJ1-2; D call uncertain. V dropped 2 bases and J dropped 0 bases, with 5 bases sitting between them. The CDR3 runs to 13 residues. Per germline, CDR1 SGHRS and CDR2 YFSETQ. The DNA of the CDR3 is TGCGCCAGCAGCTTAGCGGCTAACTATGGCTACACCTTC. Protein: CASSLAANYGYTF. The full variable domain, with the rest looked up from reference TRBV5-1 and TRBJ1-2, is KAGVTQTPRYLIKTRGQQVTLSCSPISGHRSVSWYQQTPGQGLQFLFEYFSETQRNKGNFPGRFSGRQFSNSRSEMNVSTLELGDSALYLCASSLAANYGYTFGSGTRLTVV.

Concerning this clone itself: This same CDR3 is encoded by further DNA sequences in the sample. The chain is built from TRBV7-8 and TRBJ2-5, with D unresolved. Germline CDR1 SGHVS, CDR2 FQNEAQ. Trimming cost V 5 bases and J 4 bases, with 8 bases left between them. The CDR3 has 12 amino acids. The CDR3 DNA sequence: TGTGCCAGCAGCCCTTTGGGAGAGACCCAGTACTTC. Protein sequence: CASSPLGETQYF.

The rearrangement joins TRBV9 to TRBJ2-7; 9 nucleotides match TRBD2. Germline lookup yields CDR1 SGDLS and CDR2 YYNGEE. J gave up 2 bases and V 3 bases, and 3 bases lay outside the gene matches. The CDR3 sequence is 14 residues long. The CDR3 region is CASSGSSGAYEQYF. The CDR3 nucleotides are TGTGCCAGCAGCGGATCTAGCGGGGCCTACGAGCAGTACTTC.

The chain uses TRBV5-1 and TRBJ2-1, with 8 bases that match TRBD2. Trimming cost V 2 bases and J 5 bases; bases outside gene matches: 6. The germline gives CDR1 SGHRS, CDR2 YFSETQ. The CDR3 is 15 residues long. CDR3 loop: CASSFFGGAHNEQFF. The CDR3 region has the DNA TGCGCCAGCAGCTTTTTCGGGGGGGCCCACAATGAGCAGTTCTTC.

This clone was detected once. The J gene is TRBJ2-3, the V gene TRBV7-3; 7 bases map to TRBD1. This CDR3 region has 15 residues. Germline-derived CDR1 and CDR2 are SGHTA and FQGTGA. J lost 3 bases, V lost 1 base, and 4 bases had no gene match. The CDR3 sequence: CASSLMGQLTDTQYF. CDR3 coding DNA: TGTGCCAGCAGCTTAATGGGACAGTTAACAGATACGCAGTATTTT.

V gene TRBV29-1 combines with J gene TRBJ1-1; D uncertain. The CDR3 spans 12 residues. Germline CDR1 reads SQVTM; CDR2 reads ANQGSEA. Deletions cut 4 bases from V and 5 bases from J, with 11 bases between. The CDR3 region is CSVVVSVTEAFF. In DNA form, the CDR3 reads TGCAGCGTTGTGGTTTCGGTGACTGAAGCTTTCTTT. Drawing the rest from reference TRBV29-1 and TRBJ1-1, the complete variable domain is SAVISQKPSRDICQRGTSLTIQCQVDSQVTMMFWYRQQPGQSLTLIATANQGSEATYESGFVIDKFPISRPNLTFSTLTVSNMSPEDSSIYLCSVVVSVTEAFFGQGTRLTVV.

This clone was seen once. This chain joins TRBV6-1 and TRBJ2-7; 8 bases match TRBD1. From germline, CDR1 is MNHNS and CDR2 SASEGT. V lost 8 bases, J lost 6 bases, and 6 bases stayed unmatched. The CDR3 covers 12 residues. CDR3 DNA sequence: TGTGCCAGCCCGACAGGGGTGGGCGAGCAGTACTTC. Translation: CASPTGVGEQYF.

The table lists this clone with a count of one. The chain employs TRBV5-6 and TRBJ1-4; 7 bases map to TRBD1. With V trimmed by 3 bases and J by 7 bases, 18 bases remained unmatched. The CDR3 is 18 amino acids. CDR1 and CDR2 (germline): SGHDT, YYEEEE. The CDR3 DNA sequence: TGTGCCAGCAGCTGGAGGACAGGTTTCCCGCACGGTCCTGAAAAACTGTTTTTT. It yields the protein CASSWRTGFPHGPEKLFF.

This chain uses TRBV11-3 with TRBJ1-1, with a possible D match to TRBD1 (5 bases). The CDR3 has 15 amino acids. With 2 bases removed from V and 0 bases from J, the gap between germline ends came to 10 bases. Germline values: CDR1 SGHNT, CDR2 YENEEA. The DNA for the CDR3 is TGTGCCAGCAGCTTAACTGCAGGGATGAACACTGAAGCTTTCTTT. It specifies CASSLTAGMNTEAFF.

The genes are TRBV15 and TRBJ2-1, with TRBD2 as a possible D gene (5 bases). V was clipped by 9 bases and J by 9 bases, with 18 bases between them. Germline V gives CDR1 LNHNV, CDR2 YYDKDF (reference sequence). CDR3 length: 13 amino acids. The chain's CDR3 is CATYWENIVEQFF. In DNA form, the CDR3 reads TGTGCCACGTATTGGGAGAACATAGTTGAGCAGTTCTTC.

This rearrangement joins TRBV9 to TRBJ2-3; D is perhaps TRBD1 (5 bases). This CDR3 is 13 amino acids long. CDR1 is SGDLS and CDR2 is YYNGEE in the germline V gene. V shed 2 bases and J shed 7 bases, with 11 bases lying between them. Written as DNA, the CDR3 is TGTGCCAGCAGCGTTGGGGCAGACAATACGCAGTATTTT. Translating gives CASSVGADNTQYF.

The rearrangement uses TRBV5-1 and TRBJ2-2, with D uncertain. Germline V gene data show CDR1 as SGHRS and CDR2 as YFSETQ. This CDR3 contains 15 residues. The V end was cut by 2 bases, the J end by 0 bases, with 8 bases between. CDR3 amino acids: CASSFGMANTGELFF. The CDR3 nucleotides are TGCGCCAGCAGCTTCGGCATGGCGAACACCGGGGAGCTGTTTTTT.